A single sample is the source of the 22 T cell receptor beta chains below, sequenced in a study of blood T cell repertoires in COVID-19. Assay: immunoSEQ multiplex PCR; the TCRdb copy retains only in-frame clones and omits some. The sample contains 130,000 or so clones, 85% to 90% of which appear only once. Specimen: peripheral blood. These receptors originate from a woman aged 55-69 years with acute or convalescent COVID-19.

The chain joins TRBV11-2 to TRBJ2-7; 8 bases match TRBD1. The CDR3 has 15 residues. Per germline, CDR1 SGHAT and CDR2 FQNNGV. Trimming at V came to 5 bases and at J to 0 bases, leaving 6 bases not matched to a gene. The CDR3 bases are TGTGCCAGCAGCGTTAACAGGGGGAGCTCCTACGAGCAGTACTTC. Translated, it gives CASSVNRGSSYEQYF.

This clone appeared a single time. The chain's CDR3 is CASSVRTSGGPGSYNEQFF. CDR3 bases: TGTGCCAGCAGTGTTCGGACTAGCGGGGGCCCCGGGTCCTACAATGAGCAGTTCTTC. The genes are TRBV2 and TRBJ2-1, with TRBD2 matching 13 bases. CDR3 size: 19 residues. J lost 1 base, V lost 4 bases, and 10 bases had no gene match. Per the germline V gene, CDR1 is SNHLY and CDR2 is FYNNEI.

V usage is TRBV3-1 (or the pseudogene TRBV3-2) and J usage is TRBJ2-7; TRBD2 agrees at 7 bases. There are 14 residues in the CDR3. Germline V gene lookup returns CDR1 LGHDT and CDR2 YNNKEL (reference sequence). The trim removed 0 bases at V and 6 bases at J, leaving 5 bases unmatched. The CDR3 DNA sequence: TGTGCCAGCAGCCAAGATGTTCGGGGGGTCGAGCAGTACTTC. It is translated as CASSQDVRGVEQYF.

The rearrangement links TRBV29-1 to TRBJ2-7; D not resolved. CDR1 is SQVTM and CDR2 is ANQGSEA in the germline V gene. This CDR3 spans 13 amino acids. The V end lost 3 bases, the J end lost 0 bases, and 9 bases lay between the germline ends. The CDR3 is CSVEGSRSYEQYF. CDR3 DNA sequence: TGCAGCGTTGAGGGCAGCCGCTCCTACGAGCAGTACTTC.

The genes are TRBV24-1 and TRBJ1-2; tentatively, D is TRBD1 (6 bases). The V end was cut by 7 bases, the J end by 4 bases, with 9 bases between. Germline V CDR1 and CDR2: KGHDR, SFDVKD. This CDR3 contains 12 residues. For the CDR3, the DNA is TGTGCCACCAGCCCGACAGGCTATGGCTACACCTTC. It encodes CATSPTGYGYTF.

The chain employs TRBV6-5 and TRBJ1-1; TRBD1 is a possible D gene (5 bases). Germline V CDR1 and CDR2: MNHEY, SVGAGI. The CDR3 consists of 15 residues. V shed 0 bases and J shed 6 bases, with 14 bases lying between them. The CDR3 here is CASSYSKGDFAEAFF. As DNA, the CDR3 is TGTGCCAGCAGTTACTCAAAAGGGGACTTCGCTGAAGCTTTCTTT.

The chain combines TRBV5-1 with TRBJ2-1; D might be TRBD1 (6 bases). V was trimmed by 4 bases and J by 9 bases, leaving 20 bases between them. Per the germline V gene, CDR1 is SGHRS and CDR2 is YFSETQ. This CDR3 has 15 residues. The CDR3 is CASSLGHPLQGEQFF. CDR3 DNA sequence: TGCGCCAGCAGCCTGGGACACCCGCTTCAGGGTGAGCAGTTCTTC.

The V gene is TRBV6-5, the J gene TRBJ1-2; D is undetermined. CDR1 MNHEY and CDR2 SVGAGI come from the germline V gene. The CDR3 spans 14 residues. The V gene lost 6 bases and the J gene lost 4 bases, with 15 bases spanning the gap. Written as DNA, the CDR3 is TGTGCCAGCAGGAGGGAAGACCCCGGCTATGGCTACACCTTC. Protein product: CASRREDPGYGYTF.

This clone ranks as medium-sized. The J gene is TRBJ1-4, the V gene TRBV10-1, with 7 bases identical to TRBD1. Germline V gene lookup returns CDR1 WNHNN and CDR2 SYGVQD (reference sequence). The V segment lost 7 bases and the J segment 0 bases; nucleotides outside the gene matches: 8. The CDR3 covers 16 residues. The CDR3 DNA is TGCGCCAGCAACTCGAGGGGGCCGGCAACTAATGAAAAACTGTTTTTT. Translated, it gives CASNSRGPATNEKLFF.

The chain links TRBV11-3 to TRBJ2-2; 13 nucleotides align to TRBD2. The CDR3 consists of 19 residues. The junction had 10 bases not matched to a gene; V was cut back by 2 bases and J by 4 bases. Germline V CDR1 and CDR2: SGHNT, YENEEA. The CDR3 reads CASSLLGLAGVWGTGELFF. DNA for the CDR3: TGTGCCAGCAGCTTATTAGGACTAGCGGGGGTCTGGGGCACCGGGGAGCTGTTTTTT.

This clone was recorded only once. The chain combines TRBV18 with TRBJ2-3; 13 bases line up with TRBD2. This CDR3 is 18 amino acids long. Trimming removed 6 bases from V and 2 bases from J; junction bases left unmatched: 11. The V gene's germline CDR1 is KGHSH and CDR2 LQKENI. The CDR3: CASSRNRLAGGPTDTQYF. CDR3 DNA: TGTGCCAGCTCCAGGAACCGACTAGCGGGGGGCCCCACAGATACGCAGTATTTT.

The rearrangement uses TRBV19 and TRBJ2-2, with 7 bases identical to TRBD1. The germline CDR1 and CDR2 sequences are LNHDA and SQIVND (reference sequence). V was clipped by 10 bases and J by 3 bases; unmatched bases: 8. The CDR3 has 14 residues. CDR3 nucleotide sequence: TGTGCCATCCGGGACAGTATTTACACCGGGGAGCTGTTTTTT. Its protein product is CAIRDSIYTGELFF.

The chain has TRBV27 and TRBJ2-5; 9 bases fit TRBD1. From germline, CDR1 is MNHEY and CDR2 SMNVEV (reference sequence). CDR3 size: 15 residues. V lost 2 bases, J lost 4 bases, and 5 bases stayed unmatched. Here the CDR3 reads CASSLRGTGSETQYF. Here the CDR3 DNA reads TGTGCCAGCAGTTTAAGGGGGACAGGGTCAGAGACCCAGTACTTC.

This sequence joins TRBV5-1 and TRBJ1-1; D remains unclear. Per germline, CDR1 SGHRS and CDR2 YFSETQ. CDR3 length: 15 amino acids. V was pared by 3 bases and J by 1 base, with 13 bases between. The CDR3 nucleotides read TGCGCCAGCAGCTCGTCGACAAACCCGAACACTGAAGCTTTCTTT. It translates to CASSSSTNPNTEAFF.

This clone was seen a single time. The V and J genes are TRBV19 and TRBJ1-5; possible D gene TRBD1, 6 bases. The CDR3 covers 17 residues. V was cut by 6 bases and J by 0 bases, with 18 bases left in between. Germline V lookup: CDR1 LNHDA, CDR2 SQIVND (reference sequence). The CDR3 DNA follows: TGTGCCAGTAGGAGCACGGGACATCTCTATAGCAATCAGCCCCAGCATTTT. Its translation: CASRSTGHLYSNQPQHF.

The J gene is TRBJ1-3, the V gene TRBV6-5, with D tentatively TRBD1 (5 bases). The CDR3 loop spans 16 amino acids. V was clipped by 0 bases and J by 0 bases, with 9 bases between them. Germline loops: CDR1 MNHEY, CDR2 SVGAGI. DNA for the CDR3: TGTGCCAGCAGTTACTCGAGTAGGGGCTCTGGAAACACCATATATTTT. Amino acids: CASSYSSRGSGNTIYF.

This chain links TRBV28 with TRBJ2-7; D remains ambiguous. Trimming cost V 2 bases and J 6 bases, with 11 bases left between them. Germline loops: CDR1 MDHEN, CDR2 SYDVKM. CDR3 size: 13 residues. This CDR3 reads CASSLLAALEQYF. DNA for the CDR3: TGTGCCAGCAGTTTACTCGCGGCCCTCGAGCAGTACTTC. The entire variable domain, with the rest obtained from reference TRBV28 and TRBJ2-7, is as follows: DVKVTQSSRYLVKRTGEKVFLECVQDMDHENMFWYRQDPGLGLRLIYFSYDVKMKEKGDIPEGYSVSREKKERFSLILESASTNQTSMYLCASSLLAALEQYFGPGTRLTVT.

There are many counts of this clone. V gene TRBV4-2 combines with J gene TRBJ2-1; 10 bases map to TRBD2. The CDR3 is 17 amino acids. V dropped 0 bases and J dropped 12; count of bases not matched to a gene: 14. Germline loops: CDR1 LGHNA, CDR2 YNFKEQ. The CDR3 reads CASSQEGTSGDAYGQFF. CDR3 nucleotide sequence: TGTGCCAGCAGCCAAGAAGGCACTAGCGGGGATGCCTACGGGCAGTTCTTC.

V is TRBV11-3 and J is TRBJ2-7; TRBD1 agrees at 10 bases. Germline values: CDR1 SGHNT, CDR2 YENEEA. This CDR3 is 15 amino acids long. V lost 6 bases to trimming and J lost 4 bases; unmatched junction nucleotides: 9. This chain's CDR3 is CASSRRQGASYEQYF. CDR3 sequence (DNA): TGTGCCAGCAGTCGTAGACAGGGGGCTTCGTACGAGCAGTACTTC.

V is TRBV5-1 and J is TRBJ2-3, with TRBD2 identical over 12 bases. The CDR3 length is 18 residues. CDR1 is SGHRS, CDR2 YFSETQ, per germline. After removal of 4 bases from V and 3 bases from J, the junction contained 12 bases not matched to a gene. This chain's CDR3 is CASSRSSGGAIGTDTQYF. The CDR3 nucleotides read TGCGCCAGCAGCCGTTCTAGCGGGGGGGCAATAGGAACAGATACGCAGTATTTT.

This clone was counted ten times or more. This chain uses TRBV7-9 with TRBJ2-7; 7 bases agree with TRBD1. There are 16 residues in the CDR3. CDR1 is SEHNR, CDR2 FQNEAQ, per germline (reference sequence). The junction had 10 bases not matched to a gene; V was cut back by 5 bases and J by 0 bases. The CDR3 sequence is CASSDRPGTVSYEQYF. CDR3 DNA: TGTGCCAGCAGCGACCGGCCCGGGACAGTCTCCTACGAGCAGTACTTC.

The V gene is TRBV6-2 or TRBV6-3, the J gene TRBJ1-5; 8 bases align to TRBD1. Per germline, CDR1 MNHEY and CDR2 SVGEGT. V lost 2 bases, J lost 5 bases, and 2 bases stayed unmatched. The CDR3 covers 14 residues. For the CDR3, the DNA is TGTGCCAGCAGTTACGCAGGGGGCGATCAGCCCCAGCATTTT. This gives the protein CASSYAGGDQPQHF.